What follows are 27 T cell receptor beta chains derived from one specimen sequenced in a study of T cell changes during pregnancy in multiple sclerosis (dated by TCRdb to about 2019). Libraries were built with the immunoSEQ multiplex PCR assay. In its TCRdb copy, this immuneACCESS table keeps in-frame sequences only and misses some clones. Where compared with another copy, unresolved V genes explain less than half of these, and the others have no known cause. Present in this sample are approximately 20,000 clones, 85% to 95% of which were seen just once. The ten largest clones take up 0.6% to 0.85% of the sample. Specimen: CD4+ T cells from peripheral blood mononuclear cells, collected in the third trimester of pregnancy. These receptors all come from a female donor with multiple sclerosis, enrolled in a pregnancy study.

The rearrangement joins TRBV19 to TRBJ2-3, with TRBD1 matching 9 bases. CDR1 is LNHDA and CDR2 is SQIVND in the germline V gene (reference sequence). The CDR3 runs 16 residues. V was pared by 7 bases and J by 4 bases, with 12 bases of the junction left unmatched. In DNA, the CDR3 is TGTGCCAGTACCCCCGGGGGACAGGGAAGGGCAGATACGCAGTATTTT. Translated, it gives CASTPGGQGRADTQYF. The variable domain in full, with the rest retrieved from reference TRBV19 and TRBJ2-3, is DGGITQSPKYLFRKEGQNVTLSCEQNLNHDAMYWYRQDPGQGLRLIYYSQIVNDFQKGDIAEGYSVSREKKESFPLTVTSAQKNPTAFYLCASTPGGQGRADTQYFGPGTRLTVL.

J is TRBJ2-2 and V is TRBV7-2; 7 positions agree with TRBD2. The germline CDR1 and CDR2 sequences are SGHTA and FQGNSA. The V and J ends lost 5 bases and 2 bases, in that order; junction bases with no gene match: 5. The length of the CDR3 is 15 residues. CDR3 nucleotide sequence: TGTGCCAGCAGCCAACGGGGGGTTAACACCGGGGAGCTGTTTTTT. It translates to CASSQRGVNTGELFF.

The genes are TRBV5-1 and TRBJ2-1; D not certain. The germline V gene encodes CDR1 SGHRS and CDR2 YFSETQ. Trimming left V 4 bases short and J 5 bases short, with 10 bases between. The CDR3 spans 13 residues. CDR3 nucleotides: TGCGCCAGCAGCCCCTACCTTGACAATGAGCAGTTCTTC. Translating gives CASSPYLDNEQFF.

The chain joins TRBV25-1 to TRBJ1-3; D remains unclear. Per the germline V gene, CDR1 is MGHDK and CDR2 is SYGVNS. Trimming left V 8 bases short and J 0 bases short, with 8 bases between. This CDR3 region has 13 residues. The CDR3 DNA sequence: TGTGCCAGCGTAACCTACTCTGGAAACACCATATATTTT. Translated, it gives CASVTYSGNTIYF. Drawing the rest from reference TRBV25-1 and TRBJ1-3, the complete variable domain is EADIYQTPRYLVIGTGKKITLECSQTMGHDKMYWYQQDPGMELHLIHYSYGVNSTEKGDLSSESTVSRIRTEHFPLTLESARPSHTSQYLCASVTYSGNTIYFGEGSWLTVV.

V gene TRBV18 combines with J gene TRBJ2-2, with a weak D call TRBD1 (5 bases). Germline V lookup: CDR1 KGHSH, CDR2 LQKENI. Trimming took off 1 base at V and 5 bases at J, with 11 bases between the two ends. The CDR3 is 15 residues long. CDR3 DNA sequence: TGTGCCAGCTCACCACAGTGGACAAAAACCGGGGAGCTGTTTTTT. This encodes CASSPQWTKTGELFF.

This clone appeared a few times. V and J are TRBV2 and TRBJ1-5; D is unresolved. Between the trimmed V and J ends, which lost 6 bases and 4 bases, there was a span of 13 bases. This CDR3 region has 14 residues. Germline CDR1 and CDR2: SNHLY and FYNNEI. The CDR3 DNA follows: TGTGCCAGCAGCAACGCAGGTTCAAATCAGCCCCAGCATTTT. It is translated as CASSNAGSNQPQHF.

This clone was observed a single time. CDR3 sequence: CASSQGAASYNEQFF. The CDR3 DNA reads TGTGCCAGCAGCCAGGGGGCAGCCTCCTACAATGAGCAGTTCTTC. The chain recombines TRBV7-3 with TRBJ2-1, with 8 bases lining up with TRBD1. The CDR3 loop spans 15 amino acids. V gave up 5 bases and J gave up 0 bases; unmatched junction bases: 3. From germline, CDR1 is SGHTA and CDR2 FQGTGA.

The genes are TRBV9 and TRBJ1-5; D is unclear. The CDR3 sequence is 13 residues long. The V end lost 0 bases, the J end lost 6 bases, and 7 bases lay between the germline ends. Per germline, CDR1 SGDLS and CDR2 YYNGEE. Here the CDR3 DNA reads TGTGCCAGCAGCGTAGACAGCTCTCAGCCCCAGCATTTT. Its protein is CASSVDSSQPQHF.

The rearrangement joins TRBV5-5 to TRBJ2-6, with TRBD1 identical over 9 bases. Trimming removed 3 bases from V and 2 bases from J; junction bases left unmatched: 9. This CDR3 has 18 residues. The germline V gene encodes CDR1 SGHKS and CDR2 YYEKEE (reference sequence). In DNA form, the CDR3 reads TGTGCCAGCAGCTCGGACAGGGGAGGGCTAACTGGGGCCAACGTCCTGACTTTC. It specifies CASSSDRGGLTGANVLTF.

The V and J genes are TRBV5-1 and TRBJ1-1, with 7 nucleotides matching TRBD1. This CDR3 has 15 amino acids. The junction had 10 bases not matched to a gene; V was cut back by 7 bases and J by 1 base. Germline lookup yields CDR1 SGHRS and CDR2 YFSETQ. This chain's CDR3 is CASGIRGPANTEAFF. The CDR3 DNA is TGCGCCAGCGGTATTAGGGGGCCGGCGAACACTGAAGCTTTCTTT.

The CDR3: CASSSETEAFF. The CDR3 region has the DNA TGTGCCAGCTCATCGGAGACTGAAGCTTTCTTT. The chain combines TRBV18 with TRBJ1-1, with D unresolved. CDR3 length: 11 residues. V was clipped by 5 bases and J by 5 bases, with 6 bases between them. Germline V gene lookup returns CDR1 KGHSH and CDR2 LQKENI.

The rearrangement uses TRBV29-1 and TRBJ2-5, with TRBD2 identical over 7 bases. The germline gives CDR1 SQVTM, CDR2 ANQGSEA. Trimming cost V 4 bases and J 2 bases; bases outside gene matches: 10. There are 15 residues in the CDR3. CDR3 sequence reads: CSVGPSSGLQETQYF. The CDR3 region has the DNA TGCAGCGTTGGCCCCTCTAGCGGACTTCAAGAGACCCAGTACTTC.

The CDR3 reads CSVVDRLNTGELFF. The CDR3 bases are TGCAGCGTTGTCGACAGGTTGAACACCGGGGAGCTGTTTTTT. The V call is TRBV29-1, the J call TRBJ2-2, with D tentatively TRBD1 (6 bases). CDR3 length: 14 amino acids. V was trimmed by 4 bases and J by 1 base, leaving 10 bases between them. Germline V gene sequence: CDR1 SQVTM, CDR2 ANQGSEA.

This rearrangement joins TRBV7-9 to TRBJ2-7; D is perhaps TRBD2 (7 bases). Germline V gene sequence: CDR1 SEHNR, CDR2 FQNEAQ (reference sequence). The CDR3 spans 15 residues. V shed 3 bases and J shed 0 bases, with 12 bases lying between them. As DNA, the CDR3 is TGTGCCAGCAGCTTGGGGGGGGCCCTCTCCTACGAGCAGTACTTC. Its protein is CASSLGGALSYEQYF.

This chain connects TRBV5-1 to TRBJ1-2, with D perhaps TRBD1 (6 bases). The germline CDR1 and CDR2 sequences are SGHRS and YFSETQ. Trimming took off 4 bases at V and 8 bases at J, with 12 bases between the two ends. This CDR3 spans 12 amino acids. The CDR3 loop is CASSLPGGGYTF. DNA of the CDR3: TGCGCCAGCAGCCTTCCGGGGGGCGGCTACACCTTC.

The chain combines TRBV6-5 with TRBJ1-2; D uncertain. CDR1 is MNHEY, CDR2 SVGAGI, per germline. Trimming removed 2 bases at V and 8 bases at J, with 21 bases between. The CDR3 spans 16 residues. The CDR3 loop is CASSYVPTQRVQGYTF. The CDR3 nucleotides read TGTGCCAGCAGTTACGTACCTACACAAAGAGTACAGGGCTACACCTTC.

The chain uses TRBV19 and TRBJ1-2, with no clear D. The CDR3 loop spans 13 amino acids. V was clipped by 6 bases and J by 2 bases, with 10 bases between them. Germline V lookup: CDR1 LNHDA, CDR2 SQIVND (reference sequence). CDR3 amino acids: CASSPLGNYGYTF. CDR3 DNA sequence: TGTGCCAGTAGCCCTCTAGGAAACTATGGCTACACCTTC.

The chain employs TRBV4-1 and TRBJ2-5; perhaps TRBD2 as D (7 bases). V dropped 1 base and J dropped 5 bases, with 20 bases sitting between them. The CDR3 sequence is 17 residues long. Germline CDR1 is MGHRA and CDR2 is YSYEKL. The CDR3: CASSQVASRGGTETQYF. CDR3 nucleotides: TGCGCCAGCAGCCAAGTAGCCTCTAGGGGGGGGACGGAGACCCAGTACTTC.

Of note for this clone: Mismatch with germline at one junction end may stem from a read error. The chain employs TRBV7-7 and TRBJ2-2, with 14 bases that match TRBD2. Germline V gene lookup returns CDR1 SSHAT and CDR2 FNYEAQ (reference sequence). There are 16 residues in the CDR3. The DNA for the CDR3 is TGTGCTAGCAGCCCGACTAGCGGGGGGGCCGCCGGGGAGCTGTTTTTT. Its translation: CASSPTSGGAAGELFF.

CDR3 DNA sequence: TGCGCCAGCAGTTCCTTTGGGGCCGATACGCAGTATTTT. Amino acids: CASSSFGADTQYF. This chain connects TRBV10-1 to TRBJ2-3, with a weak D call TRBD1 (5 bases). Germline CDR1 and CDR2: WNHNN and SYGVQD (reference sequence). The CDR3 has 13 amino acids. Trimming left V 5 bases short and J 6 bases short, with 12 bases between.

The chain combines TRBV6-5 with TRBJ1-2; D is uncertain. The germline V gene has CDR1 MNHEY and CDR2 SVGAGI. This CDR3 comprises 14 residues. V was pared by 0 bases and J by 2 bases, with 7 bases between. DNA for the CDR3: TGTGCCAGCAGTTACTCGAATAGAAACTATGGCTACACCTTC. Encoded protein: CASSYSNRNYGYTF.

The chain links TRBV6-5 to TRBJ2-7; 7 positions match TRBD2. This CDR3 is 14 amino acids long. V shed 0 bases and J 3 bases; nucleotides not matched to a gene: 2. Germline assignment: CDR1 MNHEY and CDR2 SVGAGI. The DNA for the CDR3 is TGTGCCAGCAGTTACTCGGGAGGGGTCTACGAGCAGTACTTC. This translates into CASSYSGGVYEQYF.

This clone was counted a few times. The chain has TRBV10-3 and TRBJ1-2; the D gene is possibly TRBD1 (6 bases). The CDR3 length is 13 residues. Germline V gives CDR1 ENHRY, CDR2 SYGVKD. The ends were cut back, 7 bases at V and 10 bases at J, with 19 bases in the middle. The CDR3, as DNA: TGTGCCATCAATGGGCAGGGGCTAGAGGACTACACCTTC. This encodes CAINGQGLEDYTF.

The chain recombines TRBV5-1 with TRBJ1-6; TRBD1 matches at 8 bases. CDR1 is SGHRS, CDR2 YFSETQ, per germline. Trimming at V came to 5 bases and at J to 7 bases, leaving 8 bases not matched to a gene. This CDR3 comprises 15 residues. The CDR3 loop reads CASSQGQVGNSPLHF. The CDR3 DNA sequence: TGCGCCAGCAGTCAGGGACAGGTCGGGAATTCACCCCTCCACTTT.

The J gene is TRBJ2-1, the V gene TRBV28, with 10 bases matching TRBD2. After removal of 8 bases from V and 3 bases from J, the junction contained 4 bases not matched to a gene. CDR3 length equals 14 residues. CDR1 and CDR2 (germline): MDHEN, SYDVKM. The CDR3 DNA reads TGTGCCAGCTTGGGGACTAGCGACTACAATGAGCAGTTCTTC. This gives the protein CASLGTSDYNEQFF.

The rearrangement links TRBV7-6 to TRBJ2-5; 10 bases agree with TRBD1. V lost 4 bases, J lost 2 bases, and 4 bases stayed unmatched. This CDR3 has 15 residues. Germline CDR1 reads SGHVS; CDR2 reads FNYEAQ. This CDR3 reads CASSSWTGGQETQYF. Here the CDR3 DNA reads TGTGCCAGCAGCTCTTGGACAGGGGGACAAGAGACCCAGTACTTC.

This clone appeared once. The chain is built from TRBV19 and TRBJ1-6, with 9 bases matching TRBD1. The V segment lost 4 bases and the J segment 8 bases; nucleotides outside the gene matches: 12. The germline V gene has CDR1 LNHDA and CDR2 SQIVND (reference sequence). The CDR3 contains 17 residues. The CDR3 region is CASSKGDRAFGDSPLHF. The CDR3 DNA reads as TGTGCCAGTAGTAAAGGGGACAGGGCCTTTGGGGATTCACCCCTCCACTTT.